The 8 T cell receptor beta chains below all came from one sample that was sequenced in a study of T cell responses to AZD1222 COVID-19 vaccine. This table comes from immunoSEQ multiplex PCR, and its TCRdb copy is limited to in-frame clones, with some not included. The data show more than 95,000 clones, more than 75% seen once. Sequencing was performed on peripheral blood, taken on day 0 of AZD1222 vaccination. These receptors came from an adult in good health.

This clone was seen only once. The chain carries TRBV6-5 and TRBJ2-7; 11 nucleotides align to TRBD1. The CDR3 runs 15 residues. V was pared by 0 bases and J by 4 bases, with 2 bases of the junction left unmatched. Germline loops: CDR1 MNHEY, CDR2 SVGAGI. The chain's CDR3 is CASSYSDRGRYEQYF. CDR3 nucleotide sequence: TGTGCCAGCAGTTACTCGGACAGGGGGCGGTACGAGCAGTACTTC.

The chain employs TRBV3-1 (or the pseudogene TRBV3-2) and TRBJ2-7; 9 positions agree with TRBD2. Germline V gene lookup returns CDR1 LGHDT and CDR2 YNNKEL (reference sequence). This CDR3 has 16 amino acids. V dropped 4 bases and J dropped 1; count of bases not matched to a gene: 8. CDR3 amino acids: CASSPMALAGSYEQYF. The CDR3 nucleotides read TGTGCCAGCAGCCCCATGGCACTAGCGGGTTCCTACGAGCAGTACTTC.

The rearrangement uses TRBV11-3 and TRBJ2-7; 12 nucleotides match TRBD2. This CDR3 contains 15 residues. CDR1 is SGHNT and CDR2 is YENEEA in the germline V gene. Losses at the gene ends were 5 bases for V and 6 bases for J; bases not matched to a gene: 8. The CDR3, as DNA: TGTGCCAGCAGCCGCGGACTAGCGGGACTAGGCGAGCAGTACTTC. Translated: CASSRGLAGLGEQYF. Full variable domain (outside the CDR3, taken from reference TRBV11-3 and TRBJ2-7): EAGVVQSPRYKIIEKKQPVAFWCNPISGHNTLYWYLQNLGQGPELLIRYENEEAVDDSQLPKDRFSAERLKGVDSTLKIQPAELGDSAVYLCASSRGLAGLGEQYFGPGTRLTVT.

The V and J genes are TRBV5-1 and TRBJ2-7; TRBD1 might be the D (6 bases). Trimming stripped 0 bases from V and 3 bases from J, with 13 bases between. The germline V gene has CDR1 SGHRS and CDR2 YFSETQ. CDR3 length equals 15 residues. The CDR3: CASSLEGDRFYEQYF. The CDR3 DNA reads as TGCGCCAGCAGCTTGGAGGGAGACAGGTTCTACGAGCAGTACTTC.

V gene TRBV7-2 combines with J gene TRBJ2-5; TRBD2 might be the D (6 bases). The germline V gene encodes CDR1 SGHTA and CDR2 FQGNSA. V lost 3 bases and J 4 bases, leaving 9 bases between the germline ends. The CDR3 extends over 13 amino acids. The CDR3 coding sequence is TGTGCCAGCAGCTTGGGGGGAGGAGAGACCCAGTACTTC. Its translation: CASSLGGGETQYF.

The chain has TRBV7-9 and TRBJ2-7; D may be TRBD1 or TRBD2 (5 bases each). V was cut by 3 bases and J by 7 bases, with 13 bases left in between. The germline gives CDR1 SEHNR, CDR2 FQNEAQ (reference sequence). This CDR3 has 13 residues. The CDR3 reads CASSLIGDGEQYF. CDR3 coding DNA: TGTGCCAGCAGCTTGATCGGGGACGGGGAGCAGTACTTC.

This rearrangement joins TRBV2 to TRBJ2-7, with a tentative D call TRBD1 (5 bases). CDR3 length: 13 amino acids. Trimming cost V 7 bases and J 3 bases, with 13 bases left between them. Germline V gene lookup returns CDR1 SNHLY and CDR2 FYNNEI. The CDR3 sequence: CASMGQTYYEQYF. As DNA, the CDR3 is TGTGCCAGCATGGGGCAGACCTACTACGAGCAGTACTTC.

This clone was counted once. This chain links TRBV30 with TRBJ2-3; D possibly corresponds to TRBD1 (5 bases). Trimming stripped 0 bases from V and 1 base from J, with 11 bases between. Germline V CDR1 and CDR2: GTSNPN, SVGIG (reference sequence). The CDR3 runs 15 residues. The CDR3 nucleotides read TGTGCCTGGAGTGTTTGGGGCCCTGGCACAGATACGCAGTATTTT. This translates into CAWSVWGPGTDTQYF.